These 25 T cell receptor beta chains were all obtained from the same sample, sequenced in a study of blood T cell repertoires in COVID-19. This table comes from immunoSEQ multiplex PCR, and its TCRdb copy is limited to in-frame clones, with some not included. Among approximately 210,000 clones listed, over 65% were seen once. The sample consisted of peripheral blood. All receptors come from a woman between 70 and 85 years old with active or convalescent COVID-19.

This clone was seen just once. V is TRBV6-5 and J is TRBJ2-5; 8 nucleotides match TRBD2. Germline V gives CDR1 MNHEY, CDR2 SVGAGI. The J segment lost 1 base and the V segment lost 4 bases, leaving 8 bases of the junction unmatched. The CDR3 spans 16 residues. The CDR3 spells CASSFRPAGVQETQYF. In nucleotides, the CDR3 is TGTGCCAGCAGTTTCCGTCCAGCGGGGGTCCAAGAGACCCAGTACTTC.

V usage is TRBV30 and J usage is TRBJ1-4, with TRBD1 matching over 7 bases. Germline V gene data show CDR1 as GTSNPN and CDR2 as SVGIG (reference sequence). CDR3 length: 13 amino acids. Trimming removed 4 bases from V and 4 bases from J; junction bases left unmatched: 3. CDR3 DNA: TGTGCCTGGACTAGACAGGGTAATGAAAAACTGTTTTTT. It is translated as CAWTRQGNEKLFF.

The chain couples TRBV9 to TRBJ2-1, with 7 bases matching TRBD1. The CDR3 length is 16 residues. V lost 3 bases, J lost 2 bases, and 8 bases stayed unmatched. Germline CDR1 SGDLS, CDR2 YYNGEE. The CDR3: CASSATFGTAYNEQFF. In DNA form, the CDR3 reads TGTGCCAGCAGCGCGACATTCGGGACAGCCTACAATGAGCAGTTCTTC.

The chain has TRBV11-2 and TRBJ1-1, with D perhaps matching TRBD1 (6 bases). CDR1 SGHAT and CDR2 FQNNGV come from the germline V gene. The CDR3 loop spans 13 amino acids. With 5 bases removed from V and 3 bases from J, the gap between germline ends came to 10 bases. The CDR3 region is CASSLSGDTEAFF. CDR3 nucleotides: TGTGCCAGCAGCCTATCAGGGGACACTGAAGCTTTCTTT.

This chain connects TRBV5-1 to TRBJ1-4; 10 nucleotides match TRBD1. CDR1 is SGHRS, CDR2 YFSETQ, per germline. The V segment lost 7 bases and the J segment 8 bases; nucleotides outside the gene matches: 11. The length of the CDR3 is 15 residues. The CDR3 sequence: CASQITGQGGEKLFF. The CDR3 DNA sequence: TGCGCCAGCCAAATCACCGGACAGGGGGGAGAAAAACTGTTTTTT.

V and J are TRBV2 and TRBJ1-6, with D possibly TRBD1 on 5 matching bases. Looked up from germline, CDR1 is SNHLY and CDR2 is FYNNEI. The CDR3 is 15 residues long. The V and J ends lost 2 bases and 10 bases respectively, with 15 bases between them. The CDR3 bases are TGTGCCAGCAGTGAAAGGGGTACTACAGGATCACCCCTCCACTTT. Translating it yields CASSERGTTGSPLHF.

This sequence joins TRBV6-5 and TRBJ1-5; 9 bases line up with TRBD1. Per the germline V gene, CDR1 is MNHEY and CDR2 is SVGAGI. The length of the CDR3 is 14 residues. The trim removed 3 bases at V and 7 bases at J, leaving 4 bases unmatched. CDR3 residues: CASSYTGGTQPQHF. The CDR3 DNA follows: TGTGCCAGCAGTTATACAGGGGGCACGCAGCCCCAGCATTTT.

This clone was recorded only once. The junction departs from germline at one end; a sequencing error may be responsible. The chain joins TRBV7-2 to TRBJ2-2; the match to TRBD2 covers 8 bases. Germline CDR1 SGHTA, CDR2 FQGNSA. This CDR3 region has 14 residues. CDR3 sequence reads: CASSFRRGRGALFF. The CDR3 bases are TGTGCCAGCAGCTTTCGGCGGGGGCGGGGGGCGCTGTTTTTT.

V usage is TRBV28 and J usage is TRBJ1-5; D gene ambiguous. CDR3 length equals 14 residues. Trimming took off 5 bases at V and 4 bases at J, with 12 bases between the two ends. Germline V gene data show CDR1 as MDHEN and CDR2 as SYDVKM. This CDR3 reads CASSERVGNQPQHF. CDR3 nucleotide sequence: TGTGCCAGCAGTGAGAGGGTTGGAAATCAGCCCCAGCATTTT.

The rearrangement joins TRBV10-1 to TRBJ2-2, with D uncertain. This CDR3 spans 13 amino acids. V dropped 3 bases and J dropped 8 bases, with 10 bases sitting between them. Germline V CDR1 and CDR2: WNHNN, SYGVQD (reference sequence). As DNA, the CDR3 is TGCGCCAGCAGTGATTGGGCTGAGGGGGAGCTGTTTTTT. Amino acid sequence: CASSDWAEGELFF.

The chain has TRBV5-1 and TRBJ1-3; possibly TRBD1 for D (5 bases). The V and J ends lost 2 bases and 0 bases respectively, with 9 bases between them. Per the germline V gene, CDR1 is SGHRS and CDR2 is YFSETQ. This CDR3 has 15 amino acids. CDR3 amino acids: CASSLQVNSGNTIYF. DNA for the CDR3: TGCGCCAGCAGCTTACAGGTGAACTCTGGAAACACCATATATTTT.

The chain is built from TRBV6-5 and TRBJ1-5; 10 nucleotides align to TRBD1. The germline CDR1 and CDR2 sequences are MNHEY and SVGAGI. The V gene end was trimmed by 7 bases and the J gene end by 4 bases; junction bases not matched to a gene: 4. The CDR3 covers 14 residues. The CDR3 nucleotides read TGTGCCAGCAACCCGGGACAGGGGAATCAGCCCCAGCATTTT. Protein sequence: CASNPGQGNQPQHF.

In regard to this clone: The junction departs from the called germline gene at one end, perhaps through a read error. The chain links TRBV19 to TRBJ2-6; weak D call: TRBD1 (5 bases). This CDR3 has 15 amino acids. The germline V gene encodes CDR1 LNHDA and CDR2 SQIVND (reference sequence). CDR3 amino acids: CASSIGNSGANVPTF. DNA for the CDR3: TGTGCCAGTAGTATAGGCAACTCTGGGGCCAACGTCCCGACTTTC.

The DNA of the CDR3 is TGTGCCAGCAGTGCTCCCGCGTCAGCGGCCGAAGAGACCCAGTACTTC. This gives the protein CASSAPASAAEETQYF. The chain links TRBV2 to TRBJ2-5, with TRBD2 as a possible D gene (5 bases). The CDR3 loop spans 16 amino acids. V dropped 4 bases and J dropped 3 bases, with 18 bases sitting between them. The germline CDR1 and CDR2 sequences are SNHLY and FYNNEI.

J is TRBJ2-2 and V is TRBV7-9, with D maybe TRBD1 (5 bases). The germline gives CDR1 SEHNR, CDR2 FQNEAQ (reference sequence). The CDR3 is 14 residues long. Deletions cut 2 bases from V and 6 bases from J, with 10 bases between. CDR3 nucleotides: TGTGCCAGCAGCTTATCAGGACACGCCGGGGAGCTGTTTTTT. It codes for CASSLSGHAGELFF.

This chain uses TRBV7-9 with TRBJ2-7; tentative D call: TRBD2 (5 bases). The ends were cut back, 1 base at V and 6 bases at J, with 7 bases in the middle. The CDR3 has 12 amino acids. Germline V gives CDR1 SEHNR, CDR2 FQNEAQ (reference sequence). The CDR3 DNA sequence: TGTGCCAGCAGCTTAGAGGCGGGCGAGCAGTACTTC. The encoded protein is CASSLEAGEQYF.

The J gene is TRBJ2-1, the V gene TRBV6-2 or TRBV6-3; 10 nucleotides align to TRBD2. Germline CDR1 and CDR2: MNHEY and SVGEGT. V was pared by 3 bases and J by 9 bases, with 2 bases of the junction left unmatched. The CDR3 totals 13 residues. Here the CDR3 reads CASSYLAGAEQFF. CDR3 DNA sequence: TGTGCCAGCAGTTATCTAGCGGGAGCTGAGCAGTTCTTC.

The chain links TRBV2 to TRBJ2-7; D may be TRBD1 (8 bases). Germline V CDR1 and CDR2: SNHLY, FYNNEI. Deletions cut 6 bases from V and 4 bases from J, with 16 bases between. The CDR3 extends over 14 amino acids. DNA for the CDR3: TGTGCCAGCAGACGATACAGGGGGGGGTACGAGCAGTACTTC. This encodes CASRRYRGGYEQYF.

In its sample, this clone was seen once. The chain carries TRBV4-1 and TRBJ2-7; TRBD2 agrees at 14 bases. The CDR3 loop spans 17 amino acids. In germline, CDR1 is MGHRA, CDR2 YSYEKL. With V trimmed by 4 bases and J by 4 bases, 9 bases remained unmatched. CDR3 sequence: CASSLGLAGVGSYEQYF. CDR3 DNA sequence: TGCGCCAGCAGCCTGGGACTAGCGGGAGTAGGAAGTTACGAGCAGTACTTC.

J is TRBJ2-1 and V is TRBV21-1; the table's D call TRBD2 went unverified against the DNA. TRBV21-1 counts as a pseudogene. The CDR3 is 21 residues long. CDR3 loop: CASSKAISLAGASSSYNEQFF. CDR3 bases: TGTGCCAGCAGCAAAGCTATCTCGCTAGCGGGGGCCTCGAGCTCCTACAATGAGCAGTTCTTC.

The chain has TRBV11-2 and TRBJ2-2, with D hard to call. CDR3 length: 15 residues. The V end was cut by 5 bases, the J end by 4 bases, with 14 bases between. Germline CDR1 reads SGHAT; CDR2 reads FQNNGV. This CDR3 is CASSVGHRSTGELFF. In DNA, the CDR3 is TGTGCCAGCAGCGTGGGCCACAGATCCACCGGGGAGCTGTTTTTT. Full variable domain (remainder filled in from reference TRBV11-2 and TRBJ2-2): EAGVAQSPRYKIIEKRQSVAFWCNPISGHATLYWYQQILGQGPKLLIQFQNNGVVDDSQLPKDRFSAERLKGVDSTLKIQPAKLEDSAVYLCASSVGHRSTGELFFGEGSRLTVL.

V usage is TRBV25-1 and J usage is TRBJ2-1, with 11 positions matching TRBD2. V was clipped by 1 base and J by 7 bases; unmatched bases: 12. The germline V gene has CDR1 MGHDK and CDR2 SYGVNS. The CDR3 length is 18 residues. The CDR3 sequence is CASSESPLLAGEMNEQFF. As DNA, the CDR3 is TGTGCCAGCAGTGAATCCCCCTTACTAGCGGGGGAGATGAATGAGCAGTTCTTC. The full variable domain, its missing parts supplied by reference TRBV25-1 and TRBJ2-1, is EADIYQTPRYLVIGTGKKITLECSQTMGHDKMYWYQQDPGMELHLIHYSYGVNSTEKGDLSSESTVSRIRTEHFPLTLESARPSHTSQYLCASSESPLLAGEMNEQFFGPGTRLTVL.

CDR3 sequence: CASSFQQGRDQPQHF. Written as DNA, the CDR3 is TGTGCCAGCAGCTTTCAACAGGGAAGGGATCAGCCCCAGCATTTT. V and J are TRBV7-2 and TRBJ1-5; TRBD1 is a possible D gene (6 bases). V was shortened by 3 bases and J by 5 bases, with 14 bases between the two germline ends. Germline-derived CDR1 and CDR2 are SGHTA and FQGNSA. CDR3 size: 15 residues.

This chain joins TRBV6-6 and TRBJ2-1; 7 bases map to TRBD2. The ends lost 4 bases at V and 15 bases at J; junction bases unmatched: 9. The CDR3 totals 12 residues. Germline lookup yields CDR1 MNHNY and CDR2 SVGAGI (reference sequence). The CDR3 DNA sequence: TGTGCCAGCAGTTCCCCCTTGGGGAGGGGGTTCTTC. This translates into CASSSPLGRGFF.

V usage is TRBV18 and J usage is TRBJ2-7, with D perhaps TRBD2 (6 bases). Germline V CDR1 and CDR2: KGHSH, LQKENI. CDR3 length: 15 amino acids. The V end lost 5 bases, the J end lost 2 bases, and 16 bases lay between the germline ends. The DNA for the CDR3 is TGTGCCAGCTCAAGACCCGGGACTCCGCCCTACGAGCAGTACTTC. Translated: CASSRPGTPPYEQYF.